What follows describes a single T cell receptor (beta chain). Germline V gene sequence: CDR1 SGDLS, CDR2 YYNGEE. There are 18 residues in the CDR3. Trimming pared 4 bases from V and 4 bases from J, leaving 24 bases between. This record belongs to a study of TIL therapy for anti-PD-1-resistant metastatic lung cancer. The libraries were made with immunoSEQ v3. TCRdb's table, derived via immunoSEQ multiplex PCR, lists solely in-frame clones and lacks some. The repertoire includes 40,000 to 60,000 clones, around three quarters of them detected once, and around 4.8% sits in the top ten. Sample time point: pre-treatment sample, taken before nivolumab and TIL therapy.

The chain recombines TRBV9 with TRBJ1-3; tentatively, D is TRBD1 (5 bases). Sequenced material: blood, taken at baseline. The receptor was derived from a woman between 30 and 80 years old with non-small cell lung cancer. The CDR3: CASSTRQFMSSVGNTIYF. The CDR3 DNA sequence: TGTGCCAGCAGCACACGACAGTTCATGAGCTCTGTGGGAAACACCATATATTTT.